This is a list of T cell receptor beta chains from one sample in a study of blood T cell repertoires in COVID-19. Measured with immunoSEQ multiplex PCR; TCRdb has only the in-frame clones, and not every one. The sample consists of some 320,000 clones, 70% to 90% of them appearing once. The source material was peripheral blood. The receptor source for this set is a woman aged 25 to 45 who had recovered from COVID-19. Both conserved end residues are trimmed from each CDR3.

>12|TRBV5-6|TRBJ1-4
ASSLSSRGEKLF
>13|TRBV11-1|TRBJ2-5
ASSTDTSFAETQY
>12|TRBV6-5|TRBJ1-5
ASRSTGDPQPQH
>14|TRBV7-2|TRBJ1-5
ASSLMTGAGNQPQH
>14|TRBV4-2|TRBJ1-4
ASSQELRAGSEKLF
>14|TRBV21-1|TRBJ1-6
ASSPRGGRSGSPLH
>13|TRBV18|TRBJ1-4
ASSPIGTGDGKLF
>12|TRBV30|TRBJ1-6
ATDRGVYNSPLH
>12|TRBV7-3|TRBJ1-1
ASSLTSGSTEAF
>16|TRBV5-1|TRBJ2-6
ASSRSGTARSGANVLT
>11|TRBV30|TRBJ1-2
AWSPQGSYGYT
>10|TRBV28|TRBJ1-2
ASSPGRVGYT
>12|TRBV28|TRBJ2-5
ASSLGGNQETQY
>14|TRBV6-1|TRBJ2-7
ASSERLRATSYEQY
>13|TRBV19|TRBJ2-7
ASSIVGTGGDEQY
>14|TRBV5-8|TRBJ2-7
ASSLRDSSYSYEQY
>12|TRBV2|TRBJ1-1
ASSEDRRDTEAF
>12|TRBV7-2|TRBJ1-1
ASSFISDRLEAF
>13|TRBV5-1|TRBJ2-1
ASSLGGTGVNEQF
>13|TRBV9|TRBJ2-1
ASSDAAGGYNEQF
>12|TRBV28|TRBJ2-7
ASRLPTGDYEQY
>13|TRBV5-1|TRBJ2-5
ASSLAGTTEETQY
>12|TRBV6-5|TRBJ1-4
ASKGQGKTEKLF
>13|TRBV11-3|TRBJ1-6
ASSSGQGVNSPLH
>11|TRBV9|TRBJ2-3
ASDGGAKDTQY
>14|TRBV4-1|TRBJ1-6
ASSRSGGYFNSPLH
>14|TRBV13|TRBJ2-7
ASSPLGQGSSYEQY
>11|TRBV6-2/TRBV6-3|TRBJ2-3
ASSRNKGDTQY
>13|TRBV24-1|TRBJ2-5
ATSPSGGSQETQY
>10|TRBV29-1|TRBJ1-1
SVVGTVTEAF
>13|TRBV5-4|TRBJ1-1
ASSLEPGLNTEAF
>12|TRBV4-1|TRBJ2-3
ASSPGSGPDTQY
>11|TRBV7-2|TRBJ2-1
ASSHGTPYEQF
>16|TRBV9|TRBJ2-6
ASSVPTSRGAGANVLT
>11|TRBV7-9|TRBJ2-1
ASSLRGGHEQF
>15|TRBV7-7|TRBJ1-1
ASSLDRGLILNTEAF